The 27 T cell receptor beta chains below all came from one sample that was sequenced in a study of CD8 T cells in Susac syndrome. Reverse transcription of roughly 0.5 to 1 ug RNA was carried out with random hexamers. Via MiXCR, TCRdb re-called the immunoSEQ multiplex PCR reads, giving one row per CDR3 protein. This table has about 130,000 distinct CDR3 sequences, just under 95% appearing once. The sample taken for sequencing was CD8+ T cells from PBMCs. All receptors come from a human donor with Susac syndrome.

The chain couples TRBV5-1 to TRBJ2-7; a weak D match, TRBD1 (5 bases). Trimming removed 1 base from V and 3 bases from J, with 8 bases in between. Germline V gene data show CDR1 as SGHRS and CDR2 as YFSETQ. The CDR3 consists of 13 residues. Here the CDR3 reads CASSLSGFYEQYF. DNA for the CDR3: TGCGCCAGCAGCTTGTCAGGGTTCTACGAGCAGTACTTC.

This clonotype has only one observation. The rearrangement links TRBV12-2 to TRBJ2-7; TRBD1, as called in the table, went unchecked against the DNA. TRBV12-2 is classified as a pseudogene. The CDR3 spans 13 residues. The CDR3 DNA is TGTGCAAGTCGCGGGACAGCGAGGTACGAGCAGTACTTC. Its protein is CASRGTARYEQYF.

The chain is built from TRBV6-5 and TRBJ2-6; possibly TRBD1 or TRBD2 for D (5 bases each). This CDR3 has 14 amino acids. V was clipped by 4 bases and J by 4 bases, with 8 bases between them. Germline V gives CDR1 MNHEY, CDR2 SVGAGI. In DNA, the CDR3 is TGTGCCAGCAGTTTGGGGACCGGGGCCAACGTCCTGACTTTC. Translated, it gives CASSLGTGANVLTF.

This sequence joins TRBV11-3 and TRBJ1-4; weak D call: TRBD1 (6 bases). The CDR3 is 14 amino acids. Trimming stripped 2 bases from V and 8 bases from J, with 12 bases between. Germline-derived CDR1 and CDR2 are SGHNT and YENEEA. The CDR3 protein is CASSLWGAEEKLFF. The CDR3 DNA sequence: TGTGCCAGCAGCTTATGGGGGGCTGAAGAAAAACTGTTTTTT. The full variable domain, with the rest looked up from reference TRBV11-3 and TRBJ1-4, is EAGVVQSPRYKIIEKKQPVAFWCNPISGHNTLYWYLQNLGQGPELLIRYENEEAVDDSQLPKDRFSAERLKGVDSTLKIQPAELGDSAVYLCASSLWGAEEKLFFGSGTQLSVL.

The CDR3 loop is CSERAGNTDTQYF. DNA for the CDR3: TGCAGCGAAAGAGCGGGAAACACAGATACGCAGTATTTT. The chain uses TRBV29-1 and TRBJ2-3, with 7 positions matching TRBD2. V lost 7 bases, J lost 2 bases, and 6 bases stayed unmatched. The CDR3 totals 13 residues. The germline gives CDR1 SQVTM, CDR2 ANQGSEA.

This chain uses TRBV11-1 with TRBJ2-2, with 10 bases lining up with TRBD1. Germline trimming cut 5 bases from V and 1 base from J; bases unmatched to any gene: 16. Germline V gives CDR1 SGHAT, CDR2 FQDESV (reference sequence). The length of the CDR3 is 20 residues. CDR3 nucleotide sequence: TGTGCCAGCAGCCCTAGGGCGTCGACAGGGGGCACCTTGAACACCGGGGAGCTGTTTTTT. This codes for CASSPRASTGGTLNTGELFF.

The chain is built from TRBV27 and TRBJ2-5, with TRBD2 as a possible D gene (5 bases). Germline lookup yields CDR1 MNHEY and CDR2 SMNVEV (reference sequence). V was trimmed by 1 base and J by 5 bases, leaving 8 bases between them. This CDR3 is built from 13 residues. The CDR3 region has the DNA TGTGCCAGCAGTTTATTGACGGGGGAGACCCAGTACTTC. Protein: CASSLLTGETQYF.

This rearrangement joins TRBV7-8 to TRBJ2-3; 12 bases map to TRBD2. V shed 6 bases and J 5 bases; nucleotides not matched to a gene: 6. The CDR3 length is 15 residues. Per the germline V gene, CDR1 is SGHVS and CDR2 is FQNEAQ. This CDR3 reads CASRLPGLAGDTQYF. The CDR3 coding sequence is TGTGCCAGCAGACTCCCGGGACTAGCGGGAGATACGCAGTATTTT.

The gene calls are TRBV7-8 and TRBJ2-5; 9 bases line up with TRBD2. Germline-derived CDR1 and CDR2 are SGHVS and FQNEAQ. The CDR3 spans 16 residues. V dropped 1 base and J dropped 4; count of bases not matched to a gene: 7. CDR3 nucleotides: TGTGCCAGCAGCTTAGTGGCGGGAGGGCCGCGAGAGACCCAGTACTTC. Residues: CASSLVAGGPRETQYF.

The chain links TRBV25-1 to TRBJ2-5; D might be TRBD2 (6 bases). V gave up 2 bases and J gave up 12 bases, with 10 bases separating them. The germline V gene has CDR1 MGHDK and CDR2 SYGVNS. The CDR3 runs to 11 residues. The DNA for the CDR3 is TGTGCCAGCAGTGAAGGCGGGGAGGAGTACTTC. It specifies CASSEGGEEYF. Complete variable domain (other parts from reference TRBV25-1 and TRBJ2-5): EADIYQTPRYLVIGTGKKITLECSQTMGHDKMYWYQQDPGMELHLIHYSYGVNSTEKGDLSSESTVSRIRTEHFPLTLESARPSHTSQYLCASSEGGEEYFGPGTRLLVL.

The chain employs TRBV4-1 and TRBJ1-4; the D gene is possibly TRBD1 (6 bases). The CDR3 loop spans 15 amino acids. Per the germline V gene, CDR1 is MGHRA and CDR2 is YSYEKL. V was trimmed by 2 bases and J by 6 bases, leaving 13 bases between them. This CDR3 reads CASSQPAGGYEKLFF. The CDR3 nucleotides read TGCGCCAGCAGCCAACCCGCCGGGGGCTATGAAAAACTGTTTTTT.

The chain is built from TRBV25-1 and TRBJ1-4; D unclear. The germline V and J ends were trimmed by 4 bases and 12 bases, with 15 bases remaining between them. The CDR3 is 13 residues long. Germline-derived CDR1 and CDR2 are MGHDK and SYGVNS. The CDR3 coding sequence is TGTGCCAGCAGTGGCCCTACGGTCTGGGAACTGTTTTTT. Translated: CASSGPTVWELFF.

The chain has TRBV20-1 and TRBJ2-1; 9 bases fit TRBD2. The CDR3 has 16 residues. CDR1 is DFQATT, CDR2 SNEGSKA, per germline (reference sequence). V was pared by 5 bases and J by 0 bases, with 8 bases of the junction left unmatched. CDR3 region: CSADNPGLASYNEQFF. CDR3 DNA sequence: TGCAGTGCTGATAACCCGGGACTAGCCTCCTACAATGAGCAGTTCTTC.

The V call is TRBV24-1, the J call TRBJ1-2; D is unresolved. The V gene's germline CDR1 is KGHDR and CDR2 SFDVKD. Trimming left V 1 base short and J 7 bases short, with 6 bases between. The CDR3 runs 12 residues. CDR3 sequence reads: CATSDLQGGYTF. CDR3 DNA sequence: TGTGCCACCAGTGATTTACAAGGTGGCTACACCTTC.

The chain recombines TRBV20-1 with TRBJ1-2; possible D gene TRBD1, 5 bases. This CDR3 spans 15 amino acids. Germline V gene sequence: CDR1 DFQATT, CDR2 SNEGSKA (reference sequence). V dropped 0 bases and J dropped 4 bases, with 15 bases sitting between them. The CDR3 region is CSARDVQGSFYGYTF. Written as DNA, the CDR3 is TGCAGTGCTAGAGATGTGCAGGGATCGTTCTATGGCTACACCTTC.

This rearrangement joins TRBV9 to TRBJ1-1, with unresolved D. Deletions cut 0 bases from V and 3 bases from J, with 3 bases between. The CDR3 consists of 12 residues. Germline lookup yields CDR1 SGDLS and CDR2 YYNGEE. CDR3 protein: CASSVADTEAFF. The DNA of the CDR3 is TGTGCCAGCAGCGTAGCCGACACTGAAGCTTTCTTT.

The chain employs TRBV4-1 and TRBJ2-3; possibly TRBD2 for D (5 bases). CDR1 is MGHRA, CDR2 YSYEKL, per germline. Between the trimmed V and J ends, which lost 0 bases and 6 bases, there was a span of 13 bases. CDR3 size: 15 residues. The CDR3 here is CASSQEGASGDTQYF. CDR3 nucleotides: TGCGCCAGCAGCCAAGAGGGAGCTTCCGGGGATACGCAGTATTTT.

The chain has TRBV12-3 or TRBV12-4 and TRBJ1-1; no clear D. The ends were cut back, 5 bases at V and 2 bases at J, with 6 bases in the middle. The CDR3 loop spans 12 amino acids. The CDR3 protein is CASSPSNTEAFF. CDR3 coding DNA: TGTGCCAGCAGTCCCTCAAACACTGAAGCTTTCTTT.

The J gene is TRBJ2-1, the V gene TRBV9; no clear D gene. V was trimmed by 0 bases and J by 5 bases, leaving 3 bases between them. Germline loops: CDR1 SGDLS, CDR2 YYNGEE. The CDR3 length is 12 residues. The CDR3 spells CASSVVNNEQFF. The CDR3 DNA sequence: TGTGCCAGCAGCGTAGTTAACAATGAGCAGTTCTTC.

V is TRBV12-3 or TRBV12-4 and J is TRBJ2-3, with TRBD1 identical over 7 bases. J was trimmed by 2 bases and V by 1 base; bases with no gene match: 3. There are 15 residues in the CDR3. In DNA form, the CDR3 reads TGTGCCAGCAGTTTAGTCGGGACAGCCACAGATACGCAGTATTTT. Protein sequence: CASSLVGTATDTQYF.

The V and J genes are TRBV28 and TRBJ2-5, with D perhaps TRBD1 (5 bases). From germline, CDR1 is MDHEN and CDR2 SYDVKM. Trimming removed 7 bases from V and 5 bases from J, with 14 bases in between. This CDR3 comprises 13 residues. The CDR3 loop reads CASTSGLGETQYF. CDR3 nucleotide sequence: TGTGCCAGCACTTCAGGGTTGGGGGAGACCCAGTACTTC.

The rearrangement uses TRBV29-1 and TRBJ2-3; maybe TRBD1 (6 bases). The V and J ends lost 4 bases and 3 bases respectively, with 14 bases between them. Germline values: CDR1 SQVTM, CDR2 ANQGSEA. The length of the CDR3 is 14 residues. CDR3: CSVGGFQGTDTQYF. The CDR3 DNA reads as TGCAGCGTTGGAGGGTTCCAGGGGACAGATACGCAGTATTTT.

This sequence joins TRBV27 and TRBJ1-5, with D maybe TRBD1 (6 bases). The germline CDR1 and CDR2 sequences are MNHEY and SMNVEV (reference sequence). V gave up 6 bases and J gave up 4 bases, with 13 bases separating them. The CDR3 covers 14 residues. The CDR3 nucleotides read TGTGCCAGCAGCTGGGGGGGGCGGAATCAGCCCCAGCATTTT. This codes for CASSWGGRNQPQHF.

J is TRBJ2-5 and V is TRBV11-2; the D gene is possibly TRBD1 (6 bases). The CDR3 is 14 residues long. The V end lost 5 bases, the J end lost 4 bases, and 14 bases lay between the germline ends. From germline, CDR1 is SGHAT and CDR2 FQNNGV. In DNA, the CDR3 is TGTGCCAGCAGCCCCGTGATAGGGGGAGAGACCCAGTACTTC. Translating gives CASSPVIGGETQYF.

The chain couples TRBV27 to TRBJ1-5; 8 nucleotides match TRBD1. The CDR3 consists of 14 residues. The trim removed 6 bases at V and 7 bases at J, leaving 8 bases unmatched. Germline CDR1 reads MNHEY; CDR2 reads SMNVEV (reference sequence). The CDR3 reads CASSLGQGRQPQHF. DNA of the CDR3: TGTGCCAGCAGCCTCGGACAGGGAAGGCAGCCCCAGCATTTT.

The V call is TRBV12-3 or TRBV12-4, the J call TRBJ2-5; D might be TRBD2 (6 bases). V was trimmed by 8 bases and J by 5 bases, leaving 27 bases between them. The CDR3 extends over 17 amino acids. The CDR3 bases are TGTGCCAGCTTAGTTTACGTTTGGGGGGAACTGAACGAGACCCAGTACTTC. Translation: CASLVYVWGELNETQYF.

V is TRBV13 and J is TRBJ2-1, with 7 positions matching TRBD2. Germline CDR1 and CDR2: PRHDT and FYEKMQ (reference sequence). J was trimmed by 1 base and V by 4 bases; bases with no gene match: 4. The length of the CDR3 is 15 residues. DNA of the CDR3: TGTGCCAGCAGCTCCGGGCGGGAGTCCTACAATGAGCAGTTCTTC. Its translation is CASSSGRESYNEQFF. The full variable domain, rest sourced from reference TRBV13 and TRBJ2-1, is AAGVIQSPRHLIKEKRETATLKCYPIPRHDTVYWYQQGPGQDPQFLISFYEKMQSDKGSIPDRFSAQQFSDYHSELNMSSLELGDSALYFCASSSGRESYNEQFFGPGTRLTVL.